This paragraph reports one TCR beta chain. The data originate from a study of T cell changes during pregnancy in multiple sclerosis. CDR1 LNHDA and CDR2 SQIVND come from the germline V gene (reference sequence). Deletions cut 5 bases from V and 9 bases from J, with 23 bases between. The CDR3 runs 15 residues. The repertoire was sequenced with immunoSEQ multiplex PCR; TCRdb's copy has only in-frame clones and lacks some. The data hold tens of thousands of clones, with about 90% observed a single time. The chain uses TRBV19 and TRBJ2-7; the D gene is possibly TRBD2 (5 bases). Sequenced here: peripheral blood, sampled in the third trimester of pregnancy. The TCR was taken from a female donor in good health, enrolled as a control in a pregnancy study. This CDR3 reads CASSLAGINPSMQYF. CDR3 nucleotides: TGTGCCAGTAGTCTTGCCGGGATTAACCCATCAATGCAGTACTTC.